The 28 T cell receptor beta chains listed next were all sequenced from one sample in a study of PD-L1 blockade in urothelial cancer. Stated time point: peripheral blood 6 weeks after treatment start. Profiling relied on immunoSEQ multiplex PCR, and the TCRdb table lists in-frame clones only, not all of them. The repertoire holds 100,000 to 150,000 clones, with 86% as singletons. The specimen was PBMCs, collected around atezolizumab (anti-PD-L1) treatment. The receptors were gathered from a man in his forties or fifties with urothelial cancer.

V usage is TRBV28 and J usage is TRBJ2-5; D possibly corresponds to TRBD2 (6 bases). The germline gives CDR1 MDHEN, CDR2 SYDVKM. This CDR3 comprises 14 residues. V was trimmed by 7 bases and J by 5 bases, leaving 17 bases between them. The CDR3, as DNA: TGTGCCAGCACCCCCCTGGGGGGTTTGGAGACCCAGTACTTC. Translated: CASTPLGGLETQYF.

The rearrangement links TRBV30 to TRBJ2-2, with TRBD1 identical over 10 bases. Trimming cost V 2 bases and J 5 bases; bases outside gene matches: 8. CDR1 and CDR2 (germline): GTSNPN, SVGIG (reference sequence). This CDR3 has 16 residues. The CDR3 nucleotides read TGTGCCTGGAGTCCCCCGACAGGGGGCACAACCGGGGAGCTGTTTTTT. Protein sequence: CAWSPPTGGTTGELFF.

The table lists this clone with a few counts. The V call is TRBV18, the J call TRBJ1-6; the D gene is possibly TRBD1 (5 bases). The CDR3 covers 17 residues. Trimming shortened V by 0 bases and J by 2 bases, and 11 bases separated the two germline ends. Germline assignment: CDR1 KGHSH and CDR2 LQKENI. CDR3 nucleotide sequence: TGTGCCAGCTCACCACCCTCGACAGCCACCTATAATTCACCCCTCCACTTT. Protein product: CASSPPSTATYNSPLHF.

The genes are TRBV15 and TRBJ2-5; TRBD1 might be the D (6 bases). The CDR3 sequence is 14 residues long. The V and J ends lost 0 bases and 2 bases respectively, with 7 bases between them. The V gene's germline CDR1 is LNHNV and CDR2 YYDKDF (reference sequence). CDR3 sequence (DNA): TGTGCCACCAGCAGAGACAGGGGTCAAGAGACCCAGTACTTC. Protein product: CATSRDRGQETQYF.

V and J are TRBV19 and TRBJ1-2; 10 positions match TRBD1. CDR1 LNHDA and CDR2 SQIVND come from the germline V gene (reference sequence). The CDR3 loop spans 15 amino acids. With V trimmed by 5 bases and J by 7 bases, 10 bases remained unmatched. Written as DNA, the CDR3 is TGTGCCAGTAGTTCCTCGGGACAGGGGATGGGTGGCTACACCTTC. It is translated as CASSSSGQGMGGYTF.

Only a few counts were recorded for this clone. The chain combines TRBV28 with TRBJ1-1, with D perhaps matching TRBD1 (5 bases). Trimming shortened V by 6 bases and J by 4 bases, and 15 bases separated the two germline ends. CDR3 length: 14 amino acids. Germline V lookup: CDR1 MDHEN, CDR2 SYDVKM. CDR3: CASRTGQMGTEAFF. CDR3 sequence (DNA): TGTGCCAGCAGAACAGGACAAATGGGCACTGAAGCTTTCTTT.

This clone was detected a few times. The chain uses TRBV9 and TRBJ1-5, with 8 bases lining up with TRBD1. Germline trimming cut 2 bases from V and 4 bases from J; bases unmatched to any gene: 8. Germline CDR1 SGDLS, CDR2 YYNGEE. This CDR3 spans 16 amino acids. The CDR3 reads CASSVGTGTVNQPQHF. CDR3 DNA: TGTGCCAGCAGCGTCGGGACAGGTACGGTGAATCAGCCCCAGCATTTT. Drawing the rest from reference TRBV9 and TRBJ1-5, the complete variable domain is DSGVTQTPKHLITATGQRVTLRCSPRSGDLSVYWYQQSLDQGLQFLIQYYNGEERAKGNILERFSAQQFPDLHSELNLSSLELGDSALYFCASSVGTGTVNQPQHFGDGTRLSIL.

This chain uses TRBV2 with TRBJ1-6, with unresolved D. Germline V CDR1 and CDR2: SNHLY, FYNNEI. The CDR3 totals 15 residues. Trimming took off 2 bases at V and 6 bases at J, with 11 bases between the two ends. CDR3 protein: CASSETGPFNSPLHF. The CDR3 DNA follows: TGTGCCAGCAGTGAAACTGGTCCGTTTAATTCACCCCTCCACTTT.

This CDR3 reads CAWRRTGGSNQPQHF. The CDR3 DNA reads as TGTGCCTGGAGGCGGACAGGGGGTAGCAATCAGCCCCAGCATTTT. The chain is built from TRBV30 and TRBJ1-5; 10 positions match TRBD1. Germline V gene lookup returns CDR1 GTSNPN and CDR2 SVGIG (reference sequence). Trimming cost V 3 bases and J 0 bases; bases outside gene matches: 2. This CDR3 comprises 15 residues.

This clone was seen a few times. This chain uses TRBV2 with TRBJ2-3; TRBD2 matches at 8 bases. CDR1 SNHLY and CDR2 FYNNEI come from the germline V gene. Trimming cost V 5 bases and J 5 bases; bases outside gene matches: 9. The CDR3 consists of 15 residues. The CDR3 loop is CASSSAGGGGDTQYF. In nucleotides, the CDR3 is TGTGCCAGCAGTAGTGCGGGAGGCGGGGGAGATACGCAGTATTTT. Full variable domain (rest looked up from reference TRBV2 and TRBJ2-3): EPEVTQTPSHQVTQMGQEVILRCVPISNHLYFYWYRQILGQKVEFLVSFYNNEISEKSEIFDDQFSVERPDGSNFTLKIRSTKLEDSAMYFCASSSAGGGGDTQYFGPGTRLTVL.

This chain links TRBV11-2 with TRBJ1-2; D not certain. The germline gives CDR1 SGHAT, CDR2 FQNNGV. The V end was cut by 3 bases, the J end by 6 bases, with 20 bases between. The CDR3 is 16 residues long. Written as DNA, the CDR3 is TGTGCCAGCAGCTTGCGAGCTTCAGGCTTCGGGGATGGCTACACCTTC. It encodes CASSLRASGFGDGYTF. Drawing the rest from reference TRBV11-2 and TRBJ1-2, the complete variable domain is EAGVAQSPRYKIIEKRQSVAFWCNPISGHATLYWYQQILGQGPKLLIQFQNNGVVDDSQLPKDRFSAERLKGVDSTLKIQPAKLEDSAVYLCASSLRASGFGDGYTFGSGTRLTVV.

The chain has TRBV7-9 and TRBJ2-7; D might be TRBD1 (6 bases). Germline V gives CDR1 SEHNR, CDR2 FQNEAQ (reference sequence). V lost 8 bases, J lost 0 bases, and 11 bases lay in between. This CDR3 has 13 residues. The CDR3 coding sequence is TGTGCCAGCCAGGACAGTAGCTCCTACGAGCAGTACTTC. It is translated as CASQDSSSYEQYF.

The rearrangement uses TRBV9 and TRBJ2-3, with TRBD1 as a possible D gene (6 bases). The CDR3 is 15 amino acids. Germline assignment: CDR1 SGDLS and CDR2 YYNGEE. The V end was cut by 0 bases, the J end by 6 bases, with 14 bases between. The CDR3 loop reads CASSVEGGRRDTQYF. DNA of the CDR3: TGTGCCAGCAGCGTAGAAGGGGGAAGACGGGATACGCAGTATTTT.

The rearrangement uses TRBV30 and TRBJ2-2, with 9 bases identical to TRBD1. This CDR3 has 14 residues. With V trimmed by 2 bases and J by 5 bases, 3 bases remained unmatched. Germline lookup yields CDR1 GTSNPN and CDR2 SVGIG (reference sequence). CDR3 region: CAWSRQGETGELFF. CDR3 in DNA: TGTGCCTGGAGTAGACAGGGGGAGACCGGGGAGCTGTTTTTT. Variable domain in full (rest from reference TRBV30 and TRBJ2-2): SQTIHQWPATLVQPVGSPLSLECTVEGTSNPNLYWYRQAAGRGLQLLFYSVGIGQISSEVPQNLSASRPQDRQFILSSKKLLLSDSGFYLCAWSRQGETGELFFGEGSRLTVL.

This clone was seen more than once but under ten times. The V gene is TRBV7-3, the J gene TRBJ2-6; D is unclear. This CDR3 region has 16 residues. CDR1 SGHTA and CDR2 FQGTGA come from the germline V gene. V lost 5 bases and J 4 bases, leaving 15 bases between the germline ends. The CDR3 reads CASSPQALSGANVLTF. DNA for the CDR3: TGTGCCAGCAGCCCCCAGGCCCTATCGGGGGCCAACGTCCTGACTTTC.

This clone appeared once. The genes are TRBV18 and TRBJ1-5; TRBD1 is a possible D gene (5 bases). Trimming took 3 bases from V and 7 from J, leaving 16 bases between them. CDR3 length: 15 residues. The germline CDR1 and CDR2 sequences are KGHSH and LQKENI. CDR3 in amino acids: CASSPFGGVEQPQHF. CDR3 coding DNA: TGTGCCAGCTCACCCTTCGGGGGGGTCGAGCAGCCCCAGCATTTT. Based on the CDR3 plus reference TRBV18 and TRBJ1-5, the full variable domain is NAGVMQNPRHLVRRRGQEARLRCSPMKGHSHVYWYRQLPEEGLKFMVYLQKENIIDESGMPKERFSAEFPKEGPSILRIQQVVRGDSAAYFCASSPFGGVEQPQHFGDGTRLSIL.

The chain recombines TRBV29-1 with TRBJ1-4, with 8 bases identical to TRBD1. The J segment lost 8 bases and the V segment lost 5 bases, leaving 10 bases of the junction unmatched. The CDR3 runs 14 residues. Germline V CDR1 and CDR2: SQVTM, ANQGSEA. This CDR3 is CSVRIQGAIEKLFF. CDR3 in DNA: TGCAGCGTTCGAATTCAGGGGGCGATAGAAAAACTGTTTTTT.

This chain joins TRBV20-1 and TRBJ1-2; D is undetermined. In germline, CDR1 is DFQATT, CDR2 SNEGSKA (reference sequence). This CDR3 is 10 amino acids long. Trimming left V 3 bases short and J 4 bases short, with 3 bases between. CDR3 DNA sequence: TGCAGTGCTAGCTCCTATGGCTACACCTTC. Its translation is CSASSYGYTF.

The chain couples TRBV19 to TRBJ2-1, with a weak D call TRBD2 (6 bases). The CDR3 loop spans 17 amino acids. CDR1 LNHDA and CDR2 SQIVND come from the germline V gene (reference sequence). Trimming left V 6 bases short and J 0 bases short, with 18 bases between. This CDR3 reads CASSFKGRLSSYNEQFF. The CDR3 DNA reads as TGTGCCAGTAGCTTTAAGGGGAGGCTGAGCTCCTACAATGAGCAGTTCTTC.

In DNA form, the CDR3 reads TGTGCCAGCAGCTCTCCGAACGTTGGCGGGAGTCTTAGGAATGAGCAGTTCTTC. Its translation: CASSSPNVGGSLRNEQFF. This sequence joins TRBV11-2 and TRBJ2-1; 7 nucleotides align to TRBD2. J lost 7 bases, V lost 4 bases, and 19 bases had no gene match. CDR3 length equals 18 residues. In germline, CDR1 is SGHAT, CDR2 FQNNGV.

The rearrangement links TRBV9 to TRBJ2-2, with TRBD2 matching 8 bases. Per germline, CDR1 SGDLS and CDR2 YYNGEE. The CDR3 loop spans 18 amino acids. J lost 5 bases, V lost 0 bases, and 12 bases had no gene match. The CDR3 DNA reads as TGTGCCAGCAGCGTAGGGGGTAGCGGGATCTCTGGGACCGGGGAGCTGTTTTTT. Residues: CASSVGGSGISGTGELFF.

The chain recombines TRBV5-5 with TRBJ2-2, with 11 bases identical to TRBD2. The J segment lost 4 bases and the V segment lost 7 bases, leaving 12 bases of the junction unmatched. The CDR3 covers 17 residues. CDR1 is SGHKS and CDR2 is YYEKEE in the germline V gene (reference sequence). The CDR3 DNA follows: TGTGCCAGCTCATCGGTCCGACTAGCGGGATTCACCGGGGAGCTGTTTTTT. Its protein is CASSSVRLAGFTGELFF.

The chain employs TRBV5-1 and TRBJ2-2; the D gene is possibly TRBD2 (6 bases). Germline V CDR1 and CDR2: SGHRS, YFSETQ. Trimming pared 8 bases from V and 7 bases from J, leaving 18 bases between. The CDR3 loop spans 14 amino acids. The CDR3 reads CASTRERVGGELFF. CDR3 DNA: TGCGCCAGTACTCGGGAGCGAGTGGGCGGGGAGCTGTTTTTT.

The chain is built from TRBV6-1 and TRBJ1-1; the D is unclear. V was shortened by 2 bases and J by 2 bases, with 9 bases between the two germline ends. The germline V gene encodes CDR1 MNHNS and CDR2 SASEGT. The CDR3 runs to 14 residues. CDR3 in amino acids: CASSEYPVNTEAFF. For the CDR3, the DNA is TGTGCCAGCAGTGAATATCCGGTCAACACTGAAGCTTTCTTT.

The rearrangement uses TRBV6-5 and TRBJ2-1; TRBD2 matches at 7 bases. V lost 7 bases to trimming and J lost 6 bases; unmatched junction nucleotides: 9. CDR1 and CDR2 from the germline V gene are MNHEY and SVGAGI. The CDR3 contains 14 residues. In DNA, the CDR3 is TGTGCCAGCATCAGCGGGACGACCGCCAATGAGCAGTTCTTC. Translating gives CASISGTTANEQFF.

The gene calls are TRBV18 and TRBJ2-1, with D possibly being TRBD1 (5 bases). From germline, CDR1 is KGHSH and CDR2 LQKENI. CDR3 length equals 16 residues. The ends were cut back, 1 base at V and 4 bases at J, with 14 bases in the middle. This CDR3 reads CASSPLPDNAYNEQFF. DNA for the CDR3: TGTGCCAGCTCACCACTCCCGGACAATGCTTACAATGAGCAGTTCTTC.

This chain links TRBV4-2 with TRBJ2-4, with D possibly matching TRBD2 (5 bases). The CDR3 contains 16 residues. V was clipped by 0 bases and J by 4 bases, with 13 bases between them. CDR1 LGHNA and CDR2 YNFKEQ come from the germline V gene. The DNA for the CDR3 is TGTGCCAGCAGCCAAGATCTCCGCGGGCAAAAAAACATTCAGTACTTC. It encodes CASSQDLRGQKNIQYF.

This clone was recorded only once. V gene TRBV6-5 combines with J gene TRBJ2-7; 9 nucleotides line up with TRBD1. The V segment lost 5 bases and the J segment 6 bases; nucleotides outside the gene matches: 11. The CDR3 covers 15 residues. Germline CDR1 MNHEY, CDR2 SVGAGI. The CDR3, as DNA: TGTGCCAGCAGTAAGACAGGGGGTAGCTCCCGCGAGCAGTACTTC. Its translation: CASSKTGGSSREQYF.